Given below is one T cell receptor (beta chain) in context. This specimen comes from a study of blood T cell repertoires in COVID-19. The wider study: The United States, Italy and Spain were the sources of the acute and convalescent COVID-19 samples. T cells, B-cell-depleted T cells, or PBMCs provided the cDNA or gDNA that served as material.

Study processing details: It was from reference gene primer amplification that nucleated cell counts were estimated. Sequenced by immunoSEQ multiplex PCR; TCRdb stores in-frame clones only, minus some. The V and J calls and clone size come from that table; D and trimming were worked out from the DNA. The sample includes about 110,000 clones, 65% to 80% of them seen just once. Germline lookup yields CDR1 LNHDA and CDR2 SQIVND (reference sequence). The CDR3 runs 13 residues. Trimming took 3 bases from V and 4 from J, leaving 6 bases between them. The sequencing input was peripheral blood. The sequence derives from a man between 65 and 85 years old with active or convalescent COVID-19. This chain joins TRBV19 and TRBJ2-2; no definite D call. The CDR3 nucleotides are TGTGCCAGTAGTATGATTAGCACCGGGGAGCTGTTTTTT. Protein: CASSMISTGELFF.